This TCR beta chain was documented in a study of blood T cell repertoires in COVID-19. Study background: Sites in the United States, Italy and Spain provided acute and convalescent COVID-19 samples. T cells, B-cell-depleted T cells, or PBMCs provided the cDNA or gDNA that served as material.

In the source study's methods: Cell counts per sample came from amplifying reference gene primers. Profiled with immunoSEQ multiplex PCR; TCRdb holds only in-frame clones, not every one. D and trimming were read from the DNA, whereas the V and J calls and clone size are those reported in that table. The data show roughly 290,000 clones, about 86% seen once. There are a few counts of this clone. The sequencing input was peripheral blood. The clonotype was recovered from a woman in her 30s who had recovered from COVID-19.

The CDR3 DNA is TGTGCCAGCAGCCTACCGCCCCCCGCGGAGACCCAGTACTTC. This sequence encodes CASSLPPPAETQYF. The chain couples TRBV11-2 to TRBJ2-5; D uncertain. Germline V lookup: CDR1 SGHAT, CDR2 FQNNGV. The CDR3 runs 14 residues. Trimming stripped 5 bases from V and 5 bases from J, with 15 bases between. The whole variable domain, remainder taken from reference TRBV11-2 and TRBJ2-5, is EAGVAQSPRYKIIEKRQSVAFWCNPISGHATLYWYQQILGQGPKLLIQFQNNGVVDDSQLPKDRFSAERLKGVDSTLKIQPAKLEDSAVYLCASSLPPPAETQYFGPGTRLLVL.